The source of this T cell receptor beta chain is a study of shared clonotypes between healthy human individuals. CD45RO-negative cells were positively selected for CCR7, leaving out terminally differentiated effector memory CD45RA+ cells. Sequencing used immunoSEQ multiplex PCR; TCRdb keeps in-frame clones, though not all of them. The sample includes about 2 million clones, less than 95% seen only once; the top ten take roughly 1%. This CDR3 has 18 residues. The J segment lost 0 bases and the V segment lost 4 bases, leaving 11 bases of the junction unmatched. CDR1 and CDR2 (germline): SEHNR, FQNEAQ (reference sequence).

This chain uses TRBV7-9 with TRBJ1-2; 10 bases are a match to TRBD1. This clonotype originated in a man between 18 and 35 years old in good health. The sequencing sample was made of naive CD8+ T cells sorted from blood. The CDR3: CASSSTGGPPHSNYGYTF. Here the CDR3 DNA reads TGTGCCAGCAGCTCGACAGGGGGCCCTCCCCATTCTAACTATGGCTACACCTTC.